The clone carrying this T cell receptor (beta chain) was observed a few times. Together with thyroid ultrasound, orbital computed tomography, serum thyroxine and TRAb, clinical symptoms were used for diagnoses. The CDR3 regions of TCR beta were amplified from RNA transcripts. A first-round RT-PCR of the TCR CDR3 used the HTBI primer set. One entry per CDR3 protein results from TCRdb running MiXCR on the multiplex PCR reads. The table shows about 380,000 distinct CDR3 sequences, with around a sixth occurring only once. V was clipped by 7 bases and J by 1 base, with 11 bases between them. Per the germline V gene, CDR1 is MNHEY and CDR2 is SMNVEV (reference sequence). The CDR3 runs 13 residues. The data were taken from a study of T cells in Graves' hyperthyroidism and ophthalmopathy.

This receptor was identified in a man between 18 and 29 years old with Graves' ophthalmopathy. Specimen: blood. The rearrangement uses TRBV27 and TRBJ2-7; D gene unclear. The CDR3 DNA reads TGTGCCAGCACTGGTGCCCCATCCTACGAGCAGTACTTC. Amino acids: CASTGAPSYEQYF.